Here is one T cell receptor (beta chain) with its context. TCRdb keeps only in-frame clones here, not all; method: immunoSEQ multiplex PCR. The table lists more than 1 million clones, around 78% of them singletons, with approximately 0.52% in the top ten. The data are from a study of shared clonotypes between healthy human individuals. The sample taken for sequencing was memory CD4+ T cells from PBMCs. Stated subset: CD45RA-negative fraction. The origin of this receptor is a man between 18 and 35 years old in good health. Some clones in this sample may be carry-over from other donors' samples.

The CDR3 loop is CASSLSGGASYEQYF. DNA for the CDR3: TGTGCCAGCAGTTTATCCGGTGGGGCCTCCTACGAGCAGTACTTC. The chain links TRBV28 to TRBJ2-7; possible D gene TRBD1, 5 bases. V lost 1 base and J lost 0, with 10 bases in between. The CDR3 loop spans 15 amino acids. Per the germline V gene, CDR1 is MDHEN and CDR2 is SYDVKM. Based on the CDR3 plus reference TRBV28 and TRBJ2-7, the full variable domain is DVKVTQSSRYLVKRTGEKVFLECVQDMDHENMFWYRQDPGLGLRLIYFSYDVKMKEKGDIPEGYSVSREKKERFSLILESASTNQTSMYLCASSLSGGASYEQYFGPGTRLTVT.